The present T cell receptor (beta chain) was sequenced within a study of CD4 T cells in relation to SARS-CoV-2 and coronaviruses. Study-level results: Crossreactive clones expanded significantly less to SARS-CoV-2 than monoreactive clones. Roughly 69% of donors had memory CD4+ clonotypes crossrecognizing SARS-CoV-2 and common cold coronavirus spike.

Comments on this clone: Its antigen is not identified.

V lost 1 base and J lost 9, with 20 bases in between. The CDR3 is 16 residues long. Germline lookup yields CDR1 SGHNT and CDR2 YYREEE (reference sequence). TCRdb's copy holds only in-frame clones and misses some; the assay was immunoSEQ multiplex PCR. The sample holds almost 30,000 clones; 70% to 85% are singletons and the top ten take around 15%. CD4+ T cells from unexposed donors were obtained before the COVID-19 pandemic (2011-2018). CD4+ T cells were isolated from the cells after around 10 days of culture. PBMCs were plated at around 2.1 million per well in IL-2-containing medium. Sequenced input: CD4+ T cells from PBMCs, cultured in vitro. The origin of this receptor is a human donor in good health. The genes are TRBV5-4 and TRBJ2-1; D possibly corresponds to TRBD1 (5 bases). The CDR3 reads CASSLRGLQGIGEQFF. The CDR3 region has the DNA TGTGCCAGCAGCTTGAGAGGCCTCCAGGGAATAGGTGAGCAGTTCTTC. Together with reference TRBV5-4 and TRBJ2-1, the CDR3 gives the full variable domain: ETGVTQSPTHLIKTRGQQVTLRCSSQSGHNTVSWYQQALGQGPQFIFQYYREEENGRGNFPPRFSGLQFPNYSSELNVNALELDDSALYLCASSLRGLQGIGEQFFGPGTRLTVL.